A single sample gave rise to the 22 T cell receptor beta chains below, sequenced in a study of post-analysis software for immune sequencing data (dated by TCRdb to the mid-2010s). The library was produced with PCR. Instrument on record: Illumina HiSeq 2500. To reduce PCR and sequencing biases, unique molecular identifiers were built into the TCR beta cDNA libraries. TCRdb reprocessed the public reads (quality trimming at Q25 with fastp, clone calling with MiXCR) and kept in-frame beta chains. Records with the same CDR3 protein are collapsed into one entry carrying the most frequent genes and DNA. The sample includes hundreds of thousands of distinct CDR3 sequences, with 53% observed a single time. The biggest ten clones account for under 6% of the sample. Their target antigens are unknown. Beyond this particular receptor, the publication reports: Patients showed significantly higher frequencies than controls for a few TRBV segments, among them TRBV5-6, TRBV5-1 and TRBV20-1.

The sequenced material came from blood. These TCRs come from a girl aged 5-17 years with multiple sclerosis.

The chain employs TRBV7-2 and TRBJ2-5; TRBD1 matches 11 bases. The J call is uncertain, as TRBJ2-1 better fits the DNA end. The germline gives CDR1 SGHTA, CDR2 FQGNSA. The CDR3 totals 14 residues. The CDR3 bases are TGTGCCAGCAGCTACGGACAGGGGGCCGAGACCCAGTTCTTC. Its protein is CASSYGQGAETQFF.

The chain combines TRBV9 with TRBJ2-7, with D hard to call. V was clipped by 0 bases and J by 6 bases, with 16 bases between them. The CDR3 has 15 amino acids. Germline CDR1 reads SGDLS; CDR2 reads YYNGEE. The CDR3 protein is CASSVDGTSPGEQYF. DNA for the CDR3: TGTGCCAGCAGCGTAGATGGCACTTCGCCTGGCGAGCAGTACTTC.

The chain has TRBV12-5 and TRBJ2-6, with 9 bases matching TRBD2. V dropped 6 bases and J dropped 0; count of bases not matched to a gene: 9. The CDR3 is 18 residues long. Germline V lookup: CDR1 LGHNT, CDR2 FRNRAP. Here the CDR3 reads CASGVGLAGFSGANVLTF. In DNA, the CDR3 is TGTGCTAGTGGCGTAGGGCTAGCGGGGTTCTCTGGGGCCAACGTCCTGACTTTC.

The CDR3 coding sequence is TGCAGTGCTAGTACTATCCTCGGTGGGGGGATGCCAGATACGCAGTATTTT. This gives the protein CSASTILGGGMPDTQYF. The chain is built from TRBV20-1 and TRBJ2-3, with D perhaps TRBD2 (6 bases). The CDR3 consists of 17 residues. Deletions cut 3 bases from V and 4 bases from J, with 23 bases between. Germline loops: CDR1 DFQATT, CDR2 SNEGSKA (reference sequence).

The V call is TRBV7-6, the J call TRBJ2-5; tentatively, D is TRBD1 or TRBD2 (5 bases each). The end of the DNA fits TRBJ2-7 better, so the J call may be wrong. The CDR3 is made up of 16 amino acids. Looked up from germline, CDR1 is SGHVS and CDR2 is FNYEAQ. CDR3 nucleotide sequence: TGTGCCAGCAGCTTACGGGGCCGGGGCTATGGCAACGAGCAGTACTTC. Encoded protein: CASSLRGRGYGNEQYF.

A few counts support this clonotype. The chain has TRBV6-1 and TRBJ2-7; D is undetermined. There are 15 residues in the CDR3. V lost 0 bases to trimming and J lost 2 bases, with 11 bases between them. CDR1 MNHNS and CDR2 SASEGT come from the germline V gene. The CDR3: CASSEAMVSAYEQYF. The CDR3 nucleotides read TGTGCCAGCAGTGAAGCGATGGTCAGTGCCTACGAGCAGTACTTC.

The rearrangement joins TRBV20-1 to TRBJ2-4; 12 bases agree with TRBD2. The DNA end lines up better with TRBJ2-7; the J call may be wrong. Germline assignment: CDR1 DFQATT and CDR2 SNEGSKA (reference sequence). The CDR3 extends over 14 amino acids. The CDR3 loop is CSAARLAGDYEQYF. The CDR3 region has the DNA TGCAGTGCTGCTCGACTAGCGGGGGACTACGAGCAGTACTTC.

The chain combines TRBV7-2 with TRBJ1-1; the D gene is possibly TRBD1 (5 bases). The germline V gene has CDR1 SGHTA and CDR2 FQGNSA. The CDR3 runs 16 residues. The V end lost 5 bases, the J end lost 0 bases, and 16 bases lay between the germline ends. CDR3 amino acids: CASSPNPGLMNTEAFF. The DNA for the CDR3 is TGTGCCAGCAGCCCTAACCCGGGACTTATGAACACTGAAGCTTTCTTT.

V is TRBV20-1 and J is TRBJ2-7; D is undetermined. The CDR3 covers 14 residues. V gave up 0 bases and J gave up 1 base, with 10 bases separating them. CDR1 DFQATT and CDR2 SNEGSKA come from the germline V gene (reference sequence). The CDR3 loop is CSARDKILSYEQYF. CDR3 nucleotide sequence: TGCAGTGCTAGAGACAAGATTTTGTCCTACGAGCAGTACTTC.

This clonotype was observed a handful of times. The junction departs from germline at one end; a sequencing error may be responsible. The rearrangement links TRBV7-2 to TRBJ2-3; D possibly corresponds to TRBD2 (6 bases). From germline, CDR1 is SGHTA and CDR2 FQGNSA. The CDR3 is made up of 14 amino acids. In nucleotides, the CDR3 is TGCGCCAGCAGCTTCGGGGGAGGTACAGATACGCAGTATTTT. Protein: CASSFGGGTDTQYF.

J is TRBJ1-2 and V is TRBV10-3, with D unclear. Trimming stripped 6 bases from V and 2 bases from J, with 7 bases between. Germline loops: CDR1 ENHRY, CDR2 SYGVKD. CDR3 length: 12 amino acids. The CDR3 nucleotides read TGTGCCATCAGCAAGACCAACTATGGCTACACCTTC. Residues: CAISKTNYGYTF.

V is TRBV7-8 and J is TRBJ1-5, with TRBD1 as a possible D gene (6 bases). CDR1 and CDR2 (germline): SGHVS, FQNEAQ. This CDR3 contains 21 residues. V was pared by 4 bases and J by 7 bases, with 35 bases between. The CDR3 DNA reads TGTGCCAGCAGCTATAGGGCAGCCCACATCGGCGGCACAGGGACGCGGCAGCCCCAGCATTTT. Translation gives CASSYRAAHIGGTGTRQPQHF.

The chain has TRBV12-3 or TRBV12-4 and TRBJ1-2; D call uncertain. V gave up 3 bases and J gave up 4 bases, with 9 bases separating them. The CDR3 has 13 residues. This CDR3 reads CASSFEVRYGYTF. CDR3 sequence (DNA): TGTGCCAGCAGTTTCGAGGTTCGCTATGGCTACACCTTC.

The chain uses TRBV6-4 and TRBJ2-3, with D perhaps matching TRBD1 or TRBD2 (5 bases each). This CDR3 is built from 14 residues. Germline loops: CDR1 MRHNA, CDR2 SNTAGT. The V end lost 3 bases, the J end lost 2 bases, and 9 bases lay between the germline ends. CDR3 nucleotides: TGTGCCAGCAGTGAGAGGGGCCCCACAGATACGCAGTATTTT. Translation: CASSERGPTDTQYF.

The chain carries TRBV20-1 and TRBJ1-2; TRBD1 is a possible D gene (6 bases). The CDR3 consists of 13 residues. V lost 2 bases to trimming and J lost 4 bases, with 11 bases between them. The germline V gene encodes CDR1 DFQATT and CDR2 SNEGSKA (reference sequence). CDR3 sequence (DNA): TGCAGTGCTAGATCAGGGGAGAGCTATGGCTACACCTTC. Translation gives CSARSGESYGYTF.

The rearrangement joins TRBV28 to TRBJ2-5; D may match TRBD1 or TRBD2 (5 bases each). V lost 3 bases and J lost 5, with 16 bases in between. Germline loops: CDR1 MDHEN, CDR2 SYDVKM. This CDR3 spans 15 amino acids. This chain's CDR3 is CASSFYGAKEETQYF. The CDR3 nucleotides read TGTGCCAGCAGTTTCTACGGGGCTAAGGAGGAGACCCAGTACTTC.

The chain recombines TRBV11-2 with TRBJ2-4; 8 bases map to TRBD1. V lost 4 bases, J lost 5 bases, and 4 bases stayed unmatched. This CDR3 has 14 amino acids. Germline CDR1 and CDR2: SGHAT and FQNNGV. CDR3 sequence: CASSSGTGENIQYF. CDR3 in DNA: TGTGCCAGCAGCTCCGGGACAGGAGAAAACATTCAGTACTTC.

On this clonotype: Since a much larger clone is just one base distant, this may be a read error. V usage is TRBV20-1 and J usage is TRBJ1-5; 7 bases align to TRBD1. CDR3 length equals 16 residues. V was pared by 3 bases and J by 13 bases, with 21 bases of the junction left unmatched. CDR1 and CDR2 (germline): DFQATT, SNEGSKA (reference sequence). The CDR3 DNA follows: TGCAGTGCTAGTACTACATACGGGACAGACATTATATCGCAGCATTTT. Protein product: CSASTTYGTDIISQHF.

The rearrangement joins TRBV5-1 to TRBJ2-7; the D is unclear. CDR1 and CDR2 (germline): SGHRS, YFSETQ. The CDR3 is 14 amino acids. With 0 bases removed from V and 3 bases from J, the gap between germline ends came to 10 bases. CDR3 nucleotides: TGCGCCAGCAGCTTGGTTGGCAGCAACTACGAGCAGTACTTC. It specifies CASSLVGSNYEQYF.

In this sample, this clonotype turned up a few times. V gene TRBV5-1 combines with J gene TRBJ1-6; D possibly corresponds to TRBD1 (5 bases). The germline V gene has CDR1 SGHRS and CDR2 YFSETQ. The CDR3 extends over 17 amino acids. Trimming took off 1 base at V and 8 bases at J, with 19 bases between the two ends. In nucleotides, the CDR3 is TGCGCCAGCAGCTTGTGGGGGGATGGGGCTTCGGATTCACCCCTCCACTTT. It specifies CASSLWGDGASDSPLHF.

The rearrangement uses TRBV20-1 and TRBJ2-7; 7 bases agree with TRBD2. The CDR3 has 15 amino acids. J was trimmed by 4 bases and V by 2 bases; bases with no gene match: 11. Per germline, CDR1 DFQATT and CDR2 SNEGSKA (reference sequence). The CDR3 loop is CSARPPGEGGYEQYF. CDR3 nucleotide sequence: TGCAGTGCTAGACCCCCCGGGGAGGGTGGATACGAGCAGTACTTC.

V usage is TRBV13 and J usage is TRBJ2-1; 8 positions match TRBD1. The V gene's germline CDR1 is PRHDT and CDR2 FYEKMQ (reference sequence). CDR3 length: 15 residues. With V trimmed by 5 bases and J by 5 bases, 8 bases remained unmatched. The CDR3 loop is CASSQQGQVDNEQFF. CDR3 DNA: TGTGCCAGCAGCCAGCAGGGACAGGTAGACAATGAGCAGTTCTTC.